These 21 T cell receptor beta chains came from one sample sequenced in a study of blood T cell repertoires in COVID-19. Clones were read by immunoSEQ multiplex PCR, and TCRdb kept only the in-frame ones, dropping some. Counted here are 130,000 to 150,000 clones, approximately 80% occurring once; the ten biggest clones make up 7.5% to 9.5%. The sample comprised peripheral blood. These receptors came from a human donor with acute or convalescent COVID-19. The donor label of this sample is uncertain.

The chain combines TRBV5-6 with TRBJ2-1, with 7 bases aligning to TRBD1. CDR3 length: 16 amino acids. Losses at the gene ends were 4 bases for V and 0 bases for J; bases not matched to a gene: 7. CDR1 is SGHDT, CDR2 YYEEEE, per germline. DNA for the CDR3: TGTGCCAGCAGCATATCACAGGGGAGCTCCTACAATGAGCAGTTCTTC. This sequence encodes CASSISQGSSYNEQFF. The full variable domain, in which reference TRBV5-6 and TRBJ2-1 provide the parts outside the CDR3, is DAGVTQSPTHLIKTRGQQVTLRCSPKSGHDTVSWYQQALGQGPQFIFQYYEEEERQRGNFPDRFSGHQFPNYSSELNVNALLLGDSALYLCASSISQGSSYNEQFFGPGTRLTVL.

This chain links TRBV7-6 with TRBJ1-6, with no clear D. The germline V and J ends were trimmed by 1 base and 10 bases, with 17 bases remaining between them. Germline-derived CDR1 and CDR2 are SGHVS and FNYEAQ. This CDR3 has 16 amino acids. This CDR3 reads CASSLGGGTGNSPLHF. DNA for the CDR3: TGTGCCAGCAGCTTAGGGGGAGGAACTGGGAACTCACCCCTCCACTTT.

This CDR3 is CASSESTPRQGLYGYTF. The CDR3, as DNA: TGCGCCAGCAGTGAGTCGACTCCGAGACAGGGCCTCTATGGCTACACCTTC. This sequence joins TRBV10-1 and TRBJ1-2, with 7 bases lining up with TRBD1. Germline CDR1 reads WNHNN; CDR2 reads SYGVQD (reference sequence). This CDR3 comprises 17 residues. V was clipped by 0 bases and J by 4 bases; unmatched bases: 11.

This clone has a handful of counts. The chain carries TRBV2 and TRBJ1-2; D is unclear. CDR1 SNHLY and CDR2 FYNNEI come from the germline V gene. The CDR3 runs to 14 residues. V lost 3 bases to trimming and J lost 0 bases, with 8 bases between them. The CDR3 sequence is CASSDSVANYGYTF. The CDR3, as DNA: TGTGCCAGCAGTGACAGCGTAGCTAACTATGGCTACACCTTC.

The chain has TRBV27 and TRBJ2-1; the match to TRBD1 covers 7 bases. The J segment lost 1 base and the V segment lost 4 bases, leaving 7 bases of the junction unmatched. Germline loops: CDR1 MNHEY, CDR2 SMNVEV (reference sequence). The CDR3 covers 16 residues. The DNA of the CDR3 is TGTGCCAGCAGTTCTCGACAGGGCCCTTCCTACAATGAGCAGTTCTTC. This sequence encodes CASSSRQGPSYNEQFF.

This rearrangement joins TRBV10-2 to TRBJ1-1; D possibly corresponds to TRBD1 (5 bases). Germline CDR1 WSHSY, CDR2 SAAADI. This CDR3 spans 14 amino acids. V was trimmed by 3 bases and J by 1 base, leaving 9 bases between them. This CDR3 is CASSDWGENTEAFF. CDR3 nucleotide sequence: TGCGCCAGCAGTGATTGGGGGGAGAACACTGAAGCTTTCTTT.

In this sample, this clone turned up once. CDR3 sequence (DNA): TGTGCCAGCAGCGCACACACAAATTCACCCCTCCACTTT. It encodes CASSAHTNSPLHF. The rearrangement links TRBV9 to TRBJ1-6; no clear D. V was cut by 3 bases and J by 7 bases, with 8 bases left in between. CDR3 length equals 13 residues. The germline CDR1 and CDR2 sequences are SGDLS and YYNGEE.

The table lists this clone with many counts. The sample has other DNA sequences that encode this CDR3 too. V usage is TRBV7-6 and J usage is TRBJ1-1; 8 nucleotides match TRBD1. V shed 5 bases, J shed 0 bases, and the junction held 5 bases outside the gene matches. The CDR3 covers 15 residues. CDR1 is SGHVS and CDR2 is FNYEAQ in the germline V gene. This CDR3 is CASSQGASMNTEAFF. DNA for the CDR3: TGTGCCAGCAGCCAGGGGGCCTCAATGAACACTGAAGCTTTCTTT.

The CDR3 DNA sequence: TGTGCCAGCAGCCCTCCGGGACTAGCGGGGGTGGCAGGCGGGGAGCTGTTTTTT. It specifies CASSPPGLAGVAGGELFF. This chain links TRBV5-4 with TRBJ2-2; 14 nucleotides match TRBD2. Germline CDR1 reads SGHNT; CDR2 reads YYREEE (reference sequence). V lost 4 bases, J lost 7 bases, and 12 bases stayed unmatched. The CDR3 spans 18 residues.

The sample holds one count of this clone. The CDR3 loop reads CASSYEISSYNEQFF. In nucleotides, the CDR3 is TGTGCCAGCAGTTACGAGATTAGCTCCTACAATGAGCAGTTCTTC. The chain recombines TRBV6-2 or TRBV6-3 with TRBJ2-1; D is undetermined. The CDR3 spans 15 residues. The germline V gene has CDR1 MNHEY and CDR2 SVGEGT. Trimming left V 2 bases short and J 0 bases short, with 8 bases between.

The rearrangement joins TRBV7-9 to TRBJ1-5; 9 bases map to TRBD1. V was pared by 4 bases and J by 7 bases, with 8 bases of the junction left unmatched. CDR3 length: 15 amino acids. The germline V gene has CDR1 SEHNR and CDR2 FQNEAQ (reference sequence). The CDR3 reads CASSSTGGWGQPQHF. The CDR3 DNA follows: TGTGCCAGCAGCTCAACAGGGGGCTGGGGGCAGCCCCAGCATTTT. Looking up the rest from reference TRBV7-9 and TRBJ1-5 gives the full variable domain: DTGVSQNPRHKITKRGQNVTFRCDPISEHNRLYWYRQTLGQGPEFLTYFQNEAQLEKSRLLSDRFSAERPKGSFSTLEIQRTEQGDSAMYLCASSSTGGWGQPQHFGDGTRLSIL.

V is TRBV24-1 and J is TRBJ1-2; the D is unclear. The CDR3 sequence is 12 residues long. The germline V gene encodes CDR1 KGHDR and CDR2 SFDVKD. The V end was cut by 5 bases, the J end by 8 bases, with 11 bases between. As DNA, the CDR3 is TGTGCCACCAGTGTCAATCGGTGGGGCTACACCTTC. Translated: CATSVNRWGYTF.

The genes are TRBV5-5 and TRBJ1-3, with 7 positions matching TRBD1. Germline values: CDR1 SGHKS, CDR2 YYEKEE (reference sequence). This CDR3 is 15 amino acids long. J gave up 0 bases and V 7 bases, and 7 bases lay outside the gene matches. CDR3: CASSPWTGSGNTIYF. The CDR3, as DNA: TGTGCCAGCTCTCCCTGGACAGGCTCTGGAAACACCATATATTTT. Filled out from reference TRBV5-5 and TRBJ1-3, the complete variable domain reads DAGVTQSPTHLIKTRGQQVTLRCSPISGHKSVSWYQQVLGQGPQFIFQYYEKEERGRGNFPDRFSARQFPNYSSELNVNALLLGDSALYLCASSPWTGSGNTIYFGEGSWLTVV.

This chain uses TRBV18 with TRBJ1-1; possibly TRBD1 for D (6 bases). The germline gives CDR1 KGHSH, CDR2 LQKENI. The CDR3 runs to 16 residues. V lost 3 bases and J lost 0, with 14 bases in between. The CDR3 DNA reads as TGTGCCAGCTCACCGTTGGGGAGGGGGATGAACACTGAAGCTTTCTTT. This encodes CASSPLGRGMNTEAFF.

This clone was seen ten or more times. The J gene is TRBJ2-7, the V gene TRBV6-5; 7 bases fit TRBD1. Germline V gene sequence: CDR1 MNHEY, CDR2 SVGAGI. Trimming cost V 5 bases and J 2 bases; bases outside gene matches: 6. The CDR3 has 14 residues. The CDR3 spells CASSLLTGTYEQYV. CDR3 coding DNA: TGTGCCAGCAGTCTACTGACAGGGACCTACGAGCAGTACGTC.

Details on this clone: Its ends do not fully match the called genes, so a read error is possible. This sequence joins TRBV10-3 and TRBJ1-2; D may be TRBD1 (6 bases). Per the germline V gene, CDR1 is ENHRY and CDR2 is SYGVKD. The CDR3 covers 15 residues. The CDR3: CATSEPAGGAGGYTF. The CDR3 DNA reads TGTGCCACCAGTGAGCCTGCGGGGGGCGCAGGAGGCTACACCTTC.

The chain recombines TRBV11-3 with TRBJ1-5, with D hard to call. The germline V and J ends were trimmed by 5 bases and 9 bases, with 5 bases remaining between them. The CDR3 spans 10 residues. Germline V CDR1 and CDR2: SGHNT, YENEEA. The CDR3 spells CASSPGPQHF. As DNA, the CDR3 is TGTGCCAGCAGCCCCGGGCCCCAGCATTTT.

This sequence joins TRBV19 and TRBJ1-1, with 7 bases that match TRBD1. The CDR3 is 15 residues long. Germline CDR1 and CDR2: LNHDA and SQIVND (reference sequence). Trimming at V came to 5 bases and at J to 6 bases, leaving 12 bases not matched to a gene. The CDR3 sequence is CASSPRTGGTAEAFF. CDR3 coding DNA: TGTGCCAGTAGTCCCCGGACAGGCGGGACCGCTGAAGCTTTCTTT.

The chain links TRBV10-2 to TRBJ1-2, with TRBD1 matching 9 bases. V lost 4 bases and J lost 1; bases outside the gene matches: 4. Germline V lookup: CDR1 WSHSY, CDR2 SAAADI. This CDR3 comprises 15 residues. CDR3 sequence reads: CASSVDRGRNYGYTF. The CDR3 nucleotides are TGCGCCAGCAGTGTGGACAGGGGACGTAACTATGGCTACACCTTC.

The genes are TRBV5-6 and TRBJ1-2, with D unresolved. This CDR3 has 14 amino acids. The germline V gene has CDR1 SGHDT and CDR2 YYEEEE. Trimming stripped 1 base from V and 4 bases from J, with 11 bases between. The chain's CDR3 is CASSLPLSRYGYTF. The CDR3 nucleotides are TGTGCCAGCAGCTTGCCCTTGTCGCGCTATGGCTACACCTTC.

The V and J genes are TRBV5-4 and TRBJ1-3; perhaps TRBD1 as D (5 bases). CDR1 and CDR2 (germline): SGHNT, YYREEE (reference sequence). This CDR3 is built from 17 residues. V was shortened by 5 bases and J by 2 bases, with 20 bases between the two germline ends. The CDR3 DNA is TGTGCCAGCAGTAAAGGGCAGGGTAAATCTCCTGGAAACACCATATATTTT. Its protein product is CASSKGQGKSPGNTIYF.